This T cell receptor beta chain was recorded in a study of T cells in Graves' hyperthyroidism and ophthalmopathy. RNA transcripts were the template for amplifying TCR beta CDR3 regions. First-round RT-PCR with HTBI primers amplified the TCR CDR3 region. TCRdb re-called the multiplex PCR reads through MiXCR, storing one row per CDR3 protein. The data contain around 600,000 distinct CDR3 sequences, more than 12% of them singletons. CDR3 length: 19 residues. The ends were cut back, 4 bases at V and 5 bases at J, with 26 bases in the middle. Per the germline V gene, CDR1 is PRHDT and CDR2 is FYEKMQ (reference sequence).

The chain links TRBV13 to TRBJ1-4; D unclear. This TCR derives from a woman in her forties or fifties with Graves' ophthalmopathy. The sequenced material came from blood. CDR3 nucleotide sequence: TGTGCCAGCAGCTCCAACAACCCGGGCCAGGACGCGGGAAATGAAAAACTGTTTTTT. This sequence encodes CASSSNNPGQDAGNEKLFF. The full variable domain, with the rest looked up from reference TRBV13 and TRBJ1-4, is AAGVIQSPRHLIKEKRETATLKCYPIPRHDTVYWYQQGPGQDPQFLISFYEKMQSDKGSIPDRFSAQQFSDYHSELNMSSLELGDSALYFCASSSNNPGQDAGNEKLFFGSGTQLSVL.